This TCR beta chain was identified during a study of prognosis after radiotherapy for stage I lung cancer. TCR beta CDR3 amplification from genomic DNA was performed by two-round multiplex PCR. Primers targeting each individual TRBV and TRBJ gene were applied in first-round PCR. In TCRdb, the multiplex PCR reads were re-called with MiXCR into one record per CDR3 protein. The sample shows around 30,000 distinct CDR3 sequences, less than 40% of them seen only once. The table lists this clonotype with many counts. Looked up from germline, CDR1 is SGHDN and CDR2 is FVKESK. This CDR3 comprises 16 residues. V was cut by 0 bases and J by 4 bases, with 13 bases left in between.

This TCR was sampled from a donor aged 50 or older with non-small cell lung cancer. The chain has TRBV14 and TRBJ1-3; D is ambiguous. The specimen comprised PBMCs, sampled before or after stereotactic body radiation therapy (not recorded which). The CDR3 here is CASSQDRLRSGNTIYF. CDR3 in DNA: TGTGCCAGCAGCCAAGATCGGCTGAGGTCCGGAAACACCATATATTTT.